This T cell receptor (beta chain) appears in the sequencing data of a study of beta chain features in type 1 diabetes. General observations from the study: Patients with type 1 diabetes carried fewer insertions and had more deletions at their VDJ junctions. All four CD4+ subsets of Type 1 diabetes patients contained TCRB CDR3s that were moderately but significantly shorter. Within patients, naive, central memory and Treg TCRB repertoires seemed more similar than within healthy donors.

There are a few counts of this clone. Its antigen is currently unknown. Trimming pared 7 bases from V and 5 bases from J, leaving 13 bases between. This CDR3 is built from 14 residues. Germline CDR1 is SGHNT and CDR2 is YYREEE (reference sequence). CD45RO/CCR7/CD25/CD127/CD95/CD27 sorting isolated CD4+ naive, central memory, regulatory and stem cell-like memory cells. Reverse transcribing all isolated RNA meant expressed TCRB transcripts were sequenced. Some clones are missing from TCRdb's copy, which holds only in-frame ones; the method was immunoSEQ multiplex PCR. In the table there are a few hundred thousand clones, around 14% of which are singletons.

The rearrangement joins TRBV5-4 to TRBJ1-6, with D unclear. The sequence was collected from a man aged 30 to 39 with type 1 diabetes. The sample taken for sequencing was naive CD4+ T cells from blood. The CDR3 coding sequence is TGTGCCAGCGAGCGGGAGCCGAATAATTCACCCCTCCACTTT. The encoded protein is CASEREPNNSPLHF.